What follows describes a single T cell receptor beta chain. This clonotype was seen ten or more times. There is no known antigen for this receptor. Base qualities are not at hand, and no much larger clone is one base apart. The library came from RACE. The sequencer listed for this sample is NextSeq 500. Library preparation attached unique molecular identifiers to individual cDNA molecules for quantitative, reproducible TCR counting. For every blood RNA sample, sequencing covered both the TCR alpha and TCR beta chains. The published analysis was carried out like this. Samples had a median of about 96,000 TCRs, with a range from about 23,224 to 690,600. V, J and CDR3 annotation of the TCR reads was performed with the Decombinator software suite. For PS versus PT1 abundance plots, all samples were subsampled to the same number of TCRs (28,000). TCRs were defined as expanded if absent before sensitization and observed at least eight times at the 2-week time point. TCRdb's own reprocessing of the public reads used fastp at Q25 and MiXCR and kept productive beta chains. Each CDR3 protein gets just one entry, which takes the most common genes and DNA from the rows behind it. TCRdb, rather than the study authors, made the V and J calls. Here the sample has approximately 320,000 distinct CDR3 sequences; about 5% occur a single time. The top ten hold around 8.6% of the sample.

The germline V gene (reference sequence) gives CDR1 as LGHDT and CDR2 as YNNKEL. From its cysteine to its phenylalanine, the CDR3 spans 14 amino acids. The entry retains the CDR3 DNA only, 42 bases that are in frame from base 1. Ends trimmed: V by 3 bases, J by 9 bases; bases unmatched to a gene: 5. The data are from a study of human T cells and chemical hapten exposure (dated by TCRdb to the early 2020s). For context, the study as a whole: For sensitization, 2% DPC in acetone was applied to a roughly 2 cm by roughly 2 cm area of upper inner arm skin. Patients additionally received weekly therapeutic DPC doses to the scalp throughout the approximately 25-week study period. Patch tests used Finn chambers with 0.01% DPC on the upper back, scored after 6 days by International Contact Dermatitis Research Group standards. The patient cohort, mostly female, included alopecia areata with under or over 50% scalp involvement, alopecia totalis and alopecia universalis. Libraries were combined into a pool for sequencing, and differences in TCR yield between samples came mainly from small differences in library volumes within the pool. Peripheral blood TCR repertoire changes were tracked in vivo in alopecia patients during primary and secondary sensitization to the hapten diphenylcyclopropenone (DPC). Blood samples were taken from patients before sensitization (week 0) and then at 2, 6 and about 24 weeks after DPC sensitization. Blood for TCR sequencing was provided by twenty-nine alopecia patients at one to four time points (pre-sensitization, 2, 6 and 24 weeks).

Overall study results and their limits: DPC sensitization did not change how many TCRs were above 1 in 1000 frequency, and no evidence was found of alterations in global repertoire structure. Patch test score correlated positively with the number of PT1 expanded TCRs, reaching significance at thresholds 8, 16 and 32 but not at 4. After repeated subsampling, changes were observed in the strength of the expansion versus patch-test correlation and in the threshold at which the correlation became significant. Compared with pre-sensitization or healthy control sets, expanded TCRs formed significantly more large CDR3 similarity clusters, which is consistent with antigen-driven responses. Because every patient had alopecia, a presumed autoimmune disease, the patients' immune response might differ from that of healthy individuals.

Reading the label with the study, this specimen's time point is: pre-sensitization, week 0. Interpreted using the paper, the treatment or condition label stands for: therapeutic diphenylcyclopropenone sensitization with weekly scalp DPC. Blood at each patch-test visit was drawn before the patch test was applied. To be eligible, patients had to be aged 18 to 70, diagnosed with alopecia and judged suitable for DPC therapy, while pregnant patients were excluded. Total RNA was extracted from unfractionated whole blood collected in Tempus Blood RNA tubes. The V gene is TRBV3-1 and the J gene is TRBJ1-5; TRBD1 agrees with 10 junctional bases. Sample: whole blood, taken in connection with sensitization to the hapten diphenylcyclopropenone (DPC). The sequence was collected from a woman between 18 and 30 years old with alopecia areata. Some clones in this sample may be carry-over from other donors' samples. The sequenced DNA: TGTGCCAGCAGCCACGGGACAGGGGCAGGGCCCCAGCATTTT. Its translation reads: CASSHGTGAGPQHF.